Given below is one TCR beta chain in context. Its antigen is undetermined. Profiling of TCR beta VDJ combinations and CDR3 sequences used genomic DNA as template. One entry per CDR3 protein results from TCRdb running MiXCR on the reads. The profile shows 250,000 to 300,000 distinct CDR3 sequences, 50% to 65% of them singletons. These data belong to a study of CD8+CD57+ T cells in acquired aplastic anemia. Before being chosen for sequencing, patients had shown CD8+CD57+ cell expansion by flow cytometry. In all patients, the disease was severe acquired aplastic anemia. Patients were untreated when blood was sampled. The CDR3 is made up of 17 amino acids. The ends lost 1 base at V and 4 bases at J; junction bases unmatched: 15. Per the germline V gene, CDR1 is SQVTM and CDR2 is ANQGSEA. Findings and limits, study-wide: Patients had approximately 29 CD8+ CDR3 sequences in common with controls (the shared set). Patient and control CD8+ Simpson's diversity was not significantly different.

This chain joins TRBV29-1 and TRBJ2-7, with TRBD1 matching 8 bases. The sequence was obtained from a human donor with aplastic anemia. Sequencing was done on a sample of sorted CD4+, CD8+, or CD8+CD57+ T cells (not recorded which) from PBMCs. CDR3 protein: CSVEGGGTGVYGYEQYF. In nucleotides, the CDR3 is TGCAGCGTTGAAGGAGGAGGGACAGGCGTGTATGGGTACGAGCAGTACTTC.